One and the same sample provided the 23 T cell receptor beta chains below, sequenced in a study of blood T cell repertoires in COVID-19 (dated by TCRdb to 2018 to 2020). The library came from the immunoSEQ multiplex PCR assay. Drawn from immuneACCESS, this table holds only the in-frame rearrangements with V and J called that TCRdb kept. Clones are partly lost; checked studies trace under half to an unresolved V gene and leave the rest unexplained. The table for this sample lists about 180,000 clones; approximately 90% of them were counted only once. Of the sample, approximately 2% falls within the top ten clones. Sample: peripheral blood. The receptor set was obtained from a man aged 18 to 35 who had recovered from COVID-19.

This chain uses TRBV19 with TRBJ1-4; tentatively, D is TRBD1 (6 bases). The germline CDR1 and CDR2 sequences are LNHDA and SQIVND (reference sequence). The CDR3 spans 12 residues. Trimming cost V 4 bases and J 8 bases, with 8 bases left between them. CDR3 amino acids: CASSNQGEKLFF. In DNA form, the CDR3 reads TGTGCCAGTAGTAATCAGGGGGAAAAACTGTTTTTT.

In DNA, the CDR3 is TGTGCCAGCAGTCCAATGGGGGGGTACGAGCAGTACTTC. Protein product: CASSPMGGYEQYF. V is TRBV9 and J is TRBJ2-7, with TRBD2 matching over 7 bases. Germline values: CDR1 SGDLS, CDR2 YYNGEE. The length of the CDR3 is 13 residues. V lost 5 bases and J lost 4; bases outside the gene matches: 6.

V and J are TRBV5-8 and TRBJ2-7, with a tentative D call TRBD1 (6 bases). From germline, CDR1 is SGHTS and CDR2 YDEGEE. Deletions cut 3 bases from V and 5 bases from J, with 15 bases between. The CDR3 has 14 amino acids. The CDR3 region is CASSSYREWNEQYF. In DNA, the CDR3 is TGTGCCAGCAGCTCATACAGGGAGTGGAACGAGCAGTACTTC.

The chain links TRBV19 to TRBJ1-2; no clear D. Trimming left V 1 base short and J 5 bases short, with 14 bases between. Germline-derived CDR1 and CDR2 are LNHDA and SQIVND (reference sequence). CDR3 size: 15 residues. The CDR3 spells CASSIGLGTGYGYTF. CDR3 nucleotide sequence: TGTGCCAGTAGTATAGGGCTTGGCACGGGATATGGCTACACCTTC.

The chain links TRBV28 to TRBJ2-2, with D possibly matching TRBD2 (5 bases). This CDR3 region has 13 residues. Germline V CDR1 and CDR2: MDHEN, SYDVKM. The ends were cut back, 5 bases at V and 4 bases at J, with 8 bases in the middle. The CDR3 is CASSLSGTGELFF. The CDR3 coding sequence is TGTGCCAGCAGTCTGAGCGGCACCGGGGAGCTGTTTTTT.

The genes are TRBV5-6 and TRBJ2-6, with unresolved D. Trimming took off 1 base at V and 0 bases at J, with 14 bases between the two ends. The length of the CDR3 is 18 residues. Germline V gene sequence: CDR1 SGHDT, CDR2 YYEEEE. CDR3 sequence (DNA): TGTGCCAGCAGCTTGATTAGCAGCTCCTTCTCTGGGGCCAACGTCCTGACTTTC. It encodes CASSLISSSFSGANVLTF.

CDR3 bases: TGTGCCAGCAGTTCTAGCGGGAGGGGGAAGAATGAGCAGTTCTTC. It translates to CASSSSGRGKNEQFF. The rearrangement links TRBV6-5 to TRBJ2-1; TRBD2 matches at 12 bases. CDR1 is MNHEY and CDR2 is SVGAGI in the germline V gene. The V gene end was trimmed by 4 bases and the J gene end by 7 bases; junction bases not matched to a gene: 5. The CDR3 extends over 15 amino acids.

The chain carries TRBV11-2 and TRBJ1-2, with D hard to call. This CDR3 has 13 residues. Germline V gene lookup returns CDR1 SGHAT and CDR2 FQNNGV. Trimming removed 3 bases from V and 6 bases from J, with 11 bases in between. In DNA form, the CDR3 reads TGTGCCAGCAGCTTTATACGGAGGGATGGCTACACCTTC. Its translation: CASSFIRRDGYTF. Based on the CDR3 plus reference TRBV11-2 and TRBJ1-2, the full variable domain is EAGVAQSPRYKIIEKRQSVAFWCNPISGHATLYWYQQILGQGPKLLIQFQNNGVVDDSQLPKDRFSAERLKGVDSTLKIQPAKLEDSAVYLCASSFIRRDGYTFGSGTRLTVV.

The CDR3 sequence is CASSQGGSGNTIYF. CDR3 coding DNA: TGTGCCAGCAGCCAAGGGGGCTCTGGAAACACCATATATTTT. This chain joins TRBV7-9 and TRBJ1-3; weak D call: TRBD1 (6 bases). Germline CDR1 is SEHNR and CDR2 is FQNEAQ (reference sequence). CDR3 length equals 14 residues. V lost 5 bases, J lost 0 bases, and 8 bases lay in between.

With respect to this clone: This sample includes further DNA sequences coding for the same CDR3. V and J are TRBV27 and TRBJ2-7, with a tentative D call TRBD1 (5 bases). Germline values: CDR1 MNHEY, CDR2 SMNVEV (reference sequence). The CDR3 contains 13 residues. V lost 3 bases to trimming and J lost 0 bases, with 6 bases between them. The CDR3 region is CASSLTASYEQYF. The CDR3 nucleotides read TGTGCCAGCAGTTTGACAGCCTCCTACGAGCAGTACTTC.

The V call is TRBV6-2 or TRBV6-3, the J call TRBJ1-1; D ambiguous. The germline V gene encodes CDR1 MNHEY and CDR2 SVGEGT. The CDR3 spans 11 residues. V shed 2 bases and J shed 5 bases, with 3 bases lying between them. For the CDR3, the DNA is TGTGCCAGCAGTTACCCGACTGAAGCTTTCTTT. Its translation: CASSYPTEAFF.

The rearrangement uses TRBV10-3 and TRBJ2-1, with D unclear. The V gene lost 0 bases and the J gene lost 5 bases, with 11 bases spanning the gap. Germline CDR1 is ENHRY and CDR2 is SYGVKD. The CDR3 runs to 15 residues. The CDR3 DNA follows: TGTGCCATCAGTGAGTCAACCCCCCCAGACAATGAGCAGTTCTTC. This gives the protein CAISESTPPDNEQFF.

This chain joins TRBV29-1 and TRBJ1-5; possibly TRBD1 for D (6 bases). Germline V CDR1 and CDR2: SQVTM, ANQGSEA. This CDR3 is 12 amino acids long. The germline V and J ends were trimmed by 4 bases and 9 bases, with 13 bases remaining between them. The CDR3 DNA follows: TGCAGCGTTGGAGGGGGATTGGGGCCCCAGCATTTT. It codes for CSVGGGLGPQHF.

This sequence joins TRBV19 and TRBJ2-1, with 15 bases identical to TRBD2. This CDR3 is 16 amino acids long. Trimming removed 7 bases from V and 7 bases from J; junction bases left unmatched: 8. Germline V CDR1 and CDR2: LNHDA, SQIVND (reference sequence). The CDR3 is CASTRTSGRAGNEQFF. CDR3 bases: TGTGCCAGTACCCGGACTAGCGGGAGGGCCGGGAATGAGCAGTTCTTC.

V usage is TRBV30 and J usage is TRBJ2-1; D possibly corresponds to TRBD2 (6 bases). The CDR3 length is 13 residues. V lost 7 bases and J 7 bases, leaving 17 bases between the germline ends. CDR1 and CDR2 from the germline V gene are GTSNPN and SVGIG (reference sequence). As DNA, the CDR3 is TGTGCCTTACGCTCGACTAGTTCGAATGAGCAGTTCTTC. It encodes CALRSTSSNEQFF.

Only one count was recorded for this clone. The chain links TRBV6-5 to TRBJ2-7; possibly TRBD2 for D (5 bases). Looked up from germline, CDR1 is MNHEY and CDR2 is SVGAGI. The CDR3 covers 15 residues. The V gene lost 8 bases and the J gene lost 2 bases, with 19 bases spanning the gap. This chain's CDR3 is CASRSGAAPTYEQYF. In nucleotides, the CDR3 is TGTGCCAGCCGTTCTGGAGCGGCTCCAACCTACGAGCAGTACTTC.

The chain recombines TRBV6-4 with TRBJ2-1, with 12 bases identical to TRBD2. This CDR3 is built from 15 residues. With V trimmed by 3 bases and J by 7 bases, 4 bases remained unmatched. CDR1 and CDR2 (germline): MRHNA, SNTAGT. CDR3 bases: TGTGCCAGCAGTGAGACTAGCGGGAGTGTGAATGAGCAGTTCTTC. Its protein is CASSETSGSVNEQFF.

The V and J genes are TRBV6-6 and TRBJ1-1; a possible D gene is TRBD1 (5 bases). Trimming removed 2 bases at V and 4 bases at J, with 17 bases between. Looked up from germline, CDR1 is MNHNY and CDR2 is SVGAGI (reference sequence). The CDR3 covers 16 residues. The CDR3 loop is CASSYPDKGRGTEAFF. Written as DNA, the CDR3 is TGTGCCAGCAGTTACCCGGACAAAGGACGTGGCACTGAAGCTTTCTTT.

The J gene is TRBJ1-1, the V gene TRBV6-2 or TRBV6-3, with D possibly being TRBD1 (5 bases). Trimming pared 5 bases from V and 5 bases from J, leaving 24 bases between. This CDR3 has 17 residues. CDR1 is MNHEY and CDR2 is SVGEGT in the germline V gene. CDR3 DNA sequence: TGTGCCAGCAGTCCCAAATTATCCCTGGGGGGAATGACTGAAGCTTTCTTT. Translating it yields CASSPKLSLGGMTEAFF.

The chain employs TRBV3-1 (or the pseudogene TRBV3-2) and TRBJ2-1, with TRBD2 as a possible D gene (5 bases). Trimming pared 1 base from V and 9 bases from J, leaving 10 bases between. Germline CDR1 is LGHDT and CDR2 is YNNKEL (reference sequence). The CDR3 runs 13 residues. CDR3 protein: CASSQAPRGEQFF. The DNA of the CDR3 is TGTGCCAGCAGCCAAGCCCCTCGGGGTGAGCAGTTCTTC.

The chain has TRBV28 and TRBJ1-1; D is undetermined. The CDR3 covers 16 residues. Trimming stripped 5 bases from V and 1 base from J, with 17 bases between. Per germline, CDR1 MDHEN and CDR2 SYDVKM. Written as DNA, the CDR3 is TGTGCCAGCAGTGACTATTTGTGGCCGAGGAACACTGAAGCTTTCTTT. This codes for CASSDYLWPRNTEAFF.

The chain has TRBV5-8 and TRBJ2-5; possible D gene TRBD1, 5 bases. From germline, CDR1 is SGHTS and CDR2 YDEGEE. V shed 7 bases and J shed 3 bases, with 13 bases lying between them. The CDR3 is 13 residues long. The CDR3 loop reads CASEQGWKETQYF. In nucleotides, the CDR3 is TGTGCCAGCGAGCAGGGTTGGAAAGAGACCCAGTACTTC.

The chain combines TRBV27 with TRBJ2-7, with a tentative D call TRBD2 (5 bases). There are 14 residues in the CDR3. Trimming took 4 bases from V and 3 from J, leaving 13 bases between them. Germline values: CDR1 MNHEY, CDR2 SMNVEV (reference sequence). CDR3 sequence reads: CASSSGVAGYEQYF. The DNA for the CDR3 is TGTGCCAGCAGTTCCGGGGTCGCGGGCTACGAGCAGTACTTC.